This passage covers 22 T cell receptor beta chains from one sample sequenced in a study of graft-versus-host responses after intestinal transplantation. Sequencing used immunoSEQ multiplex PCR; TCRdb keeps in-frame clones, though not all of them. The data contain tens of thousands of clones, under 95% of them singletons. The material sequenced was PBMCs, taken 650 to 690 days after intestinal transplant. The receptor set was obtained from a human patient who received an intestinal transplant, so some T cells may come from the graft donor.

The chain uses TRBV2 and TRBJ2-2; 10 bases agree with TRBD1. Germline values: CDR1 SNHLY, CDR2 FYNNEI. The V gene end was trimmed by 7 bases and the J gene end by 4 bases; junction bases not matched to a gene: 6. CDR3 length: 15 amino acids. Here the CDR3 reads CASKIGTGVTGELFF. DNA for the CDR3: TGTGCCAGCAAAATCGGGACAGGGGTCACCGGGGAGCTGTTTTTT.

V and J are TRBV5-8 and TRBJ2-3; the D is unclear. The V end was cut by 0 bases, the J end by 5 bases, with 16 bases between. The length of the CDR3 is 16 residues. Germline assignment: CDR1 SGHTS and CDR2 YDEGEE. The CDR3 DNA follows: TGTGCCAGCAGCTTGGAAACCTCCCCGGTGAAAGATACGCAGTATTTT. This encodes CASSLETSPVKDTQYF.

This chain links TRBV14 with TRBJ1-4; D perhaps matches TRBD1 (6 bases). Germline-derived CDR1 and CDR2 are SGHDN and FVKESK. V was shortened by 3 bases and J by 8 bases, with 13 bases between the two germline ends. The CDR3 is made up of 14 amino acids. CDR3 residues: CASSHGRGGEKLFF. The CDR3 DNA follows: TGTGCCAGCAGCCATGGCAGGGGAGGCGAAAAACTGTTTTTT. Complete variable domain (other parts from reference TRBV14 and TRBJ1-4): EAGVTQFPSHSVIEKGQTVTLRCDPISGHDNLYWYRRVMGKEIKFLLHFVKESKQDESGMPNNRFLAERTGGTYSTLKVQPAELEDSGVYFCASSHGRGGEKLFFGSGTQLSVL.

J is TRBJ2-1 and V is TRBV9, with 7 bases that match TRBD1. The CDR3 loop spans 16 amino acids. Trimming at V came to 3 bases and at J to 0 bases, leaving 6 bases not matched to a gene. From germline, CDR1 is SGDLS and CDR2 YYNGEE. The CDR3 DNA follows: TGTGCCAGCAGCGAGACAGGGATGAGCTCCTACAATGAGCAGTTCTTC. Translation gives CASSETGMSSYNEQFF.

As regards this clone: The identical CDR3 is also encoded by other nucleotide sequences in the sample. DNA of the CDR3: TGTGCCAGCGCTAGACACTACAGCAATCAGCCCCAGCATTTT. Translated, it gives CASARHYSNQPQHF. This sequence joins TRBV6-1 and TRBJ1-5; D ambiguous. Germline CDR1 reads MNHNS; CDR2 reads SASEGT. V lost 8 bases and J lost 1, with 12 bases in between. CDR3 length: 14 residues.

V gene TRBV15 combines with J gene TRBJ1-2, with D possibly matching TRBD1 (5 bases). Germline CDR1 and CDR2: LNHNV and YYDKDF (reference sequence). V dropped 6 bases and J dropped 3 bases, with 17 bases sitting between them. The CDR3 is 15 amino acids. CDR3 DNA: TGTGCCACCAGGAAAGGGGCAGGATCGGACTATGGCTACACCTTC. It translates to CATRKGAGSDYGYTF.

V is TRBV23-1 and J is TRBJ1-6; 8 bases fit TRBD1. TRBV23-1 is placed among ORFs of uncertain function. After removal of 5 bases from V and 14 bases from J, the junction contained 14 bases not matched to a gene. The CDR3 sequence is 15 residues long. The CDR3: CASSKPGQAYRALHF. The CDR3 DNA is TGCGCCAGCAGTAAACCGGGACAGGCTTATCGGGCCCTCCACTTT.

The chain uses TRBV29-1 and TRBJ1-1; no clear D. This CDR3 contains 12 residues. Per the germline V gene, CDR1 is SQVTM and CDR2 is ANQGSEA. Trimming removed 3 bases at V and 5 bases at J, with 10 bases between. DNA for the CDR3: TGCAGCGTTGATTGGTCCGGAACTGAAGCTTTCTTT. Translation gives CSVDWSGTEAFF.

The J gene is TRBJ2-4, the V gene TRBV5-5; D uncertain. Germline V CDR1 and CDR2: SGHKS, YYEKEE (reference sequence). This CDR3 comprises 13 residues. With 4 bases removed from V and 4 bases from J, the gap between germline ends came to 9 bases. CDR3: CASSQLEKNIQYF. Written as DNA, the CDR3 is TGTGCCAGCAGCCAACTGGAGAAAAACATTCAGTACTTC.

This chain joins TRBV7-6 and TRBJ2-1; D is unresolved. The germline gives CDR1 SGHVS, CDR2 FNYEAQ. Trimming left V 1 base short and J 0 bases short, with 4 bases between. The CDR3 totals 14 residues. CDR3 loop: CASSLEGSYNEQFF. The CDR3, as DNA: TGTGCCAGCAGCTTAGAAGGCTCCTACAATGAGCAGTTCTTC.

The V call is TRBV7-9, the J call TRBJ2-6; D possibly corresponds to TRBD2 (7 bases). With 5 bases removed from V and 1 base from J, the gap between germline ends came to 18 bases. Looked up from germline, CDR1 is SEHNR and CDR2 is FQNEAQ (reference sequence). There are 18 residues in the CDR3. CDR3 sequence reads: CASSRGWGGGSGANVLTF. The CDR3 nucleotides are TGTGCCAGCAGCCGCGGTTGGGGGGGCGGATCTGGGGCCAACGTCCTGACTTTC. Complete variable domain (other parts from reference TRBV7-9 and TRBJ2-6): DTGVSQNPRHKITKRGQNVTFRCDPISEHNRLYWYRQTLGQGPEFLTYFQNEAQLEKSRLLSDRFSAERPKGSFSTLEIQRTEQGDSAMYLCASSRGWGGGSGANVLTFGAGSRLTVL.

This clone was recorded only once. The gene calls are TRBV18 and TRBJ2-7, with 8 positions matching TRBD1. This CDR3 is built from 15 residues. J lost 5 bases, V lost 3 bases, and 9 bases had no gene match. In germline, CDR1 is KGHSH, CDR2 LQKENI. The CDR3 loop reads CASSPNGWTGNEQYF. In DNA form, the CDR3 reads TGTGCCAGCTCACCCAACGGATGGACAGGGAACGAGCAGTACTTC. Full variable domain (missing parts from reference TRBV18 and TRBJ2-7): NAGVMQNPRHLVRRRGQEARLRCSPMKGHSHVYWYRQLPEEGLKFMVYLQKENIIDESGMPKERFSAEFPKEGPSILRIQQVVRGDSAAYFCASSPNGWTGNEQYFGPGTRLTVT.

The J gene is TRBJ2-3, the V gene TRBV5-1; D is uncertain. Germline V CDR1 and CDR2: SGHRS, YFSETQ. The ends were cut back, 2 bases at V and 5 bases at J, with 9 bases in the middle. CDR3 length: 13 amino acids. This CDR3 is CASSLPLRDTQYF. The CDR3 DNA reads as TGCGCCAGCAGCTTACCTCTTAGAGATACGCAGTATTTT.

V and J are TRBV30 and TRBJ1-1; D remains unclear. This CDR3 is built from 14 residues. The V and J ends lost 3 bases and 0 bases respectively, with 11 bases between them. Per germline, CDR1 GTSNPN and CDR2 SVGIG (reference sequence). The CDR3: CAWSCGRLNTEAFF. DNA for the CDR3: TGTGCCTGGAGCTGTGGGCGGTTGAACACTGAAGCTTTCTTT.

The chain is built from TRBV5-1 and TRBJ2-1; D is uncertain. This CDR3 is 13 amino acids long. V lost 0 bases and J lost 7, with 8 bases in between. Per the germline V gene, CDR1 is SGHRS and CDR2 is YFSETQ. The CDR3 reads CASSLEGGNEQFF. For the CDR3, the DNA is TGCGCCAGCAGCTTGGAGGGCGGTAATGAGCAGTTCTTC.

The chain recombines TRBV30 with TRBJ2-3; D gene ambiguous. V dropped 5 bases and J dropped 3 bases, with 12 bases sitting between them. CDR1 and CDR2 (germline): GTSNPN, SVGIG (reference sequence). CDR3 size: 13 residues. The CDR3 sequence is CAWDLTGTDTQYF. DNA for the CDR3: TGTGCCTGGGACCTTACGGGTACAGATACGCAGTATTTT.

The chain links TRBV19 to TRBJ2-7; D not resolved. The CDR3 consists of 14 residues. From germline, CDR1 is LNHDA and CDR2 SQIVND (reference sequence). V was shortened by 3 bases and J by 3 bases, with 12 bases between the two germline ends. In nucleotides, the CDR3 is TGTGCCAGTAGTATGCTGGGCACAAGCTACGAGCAGTACTTC. Translated, it gives CASSMLGTSYEQYF.

This chain uses TRBV11-2 with TRBJ2-7, with 7 bases lining up with TRBD1. V lost 5 bases, J lost 6 bases, and 10 bases stayed unmatched. Germline V gene data show CDR1 as SGHAT and CDR2 as FQNNGV. This CDR3 comprises 14 residues. The CDR3 DNA reads as TGTGCCAGCAGCCAGAGGACAGGTGGAGGCGAGCAGTACTTC. Its protein is CASSQRTGGGEQYF.

The chain is built from TRBV25-1 and TRBJ1-3; D possibly corresponds to TRBD1 (6 bases). V lost 4 bases to trimming and J lost 3 bases, with 16 bases between them. CDR1 is MGHDK, CDR2 SYGVNS, per germline. The CDR3 is 16 amino acids. The CDR3 nucleotides are TGTGCCAGCAGTGTACCGGGGGGCCTACTTGGAAACACCATATATTTT. As protein: CASSVPGGLLGNTIYF.

This clone was found a few times. This chain joins TRBV6-5 and TRBJ2-2, with D unclear. CDR1 and CDR2 (germline): MNHEY, SVGAGI. The CDR3 has 14 amino acids. V lost 4 bases and J 4 bases, leaving 10 bases between the germline ends. CDR3 sequence: CASSSGRPTGELFF. The CDR3 nucleotides read TGTGCCAGCAGTTCCGGTAGGCCCACCGGGGAGCTGTTTTTT.

The chain links TRBV4-1 to TRBJ1-2; 7 bases are shared with TRBD1. Germline CDR1 MGHRA, CDR2 YSYEKL. V lost 4 bases to trimming and J lost 4 bases; unmatched junction nucleotides: 12. The CDR3 totals 16 residues. The CDR3 here is CASSPPQGEDFYGYTF. CDR3 DNA: TGCGCCAGCAGCCCCCCCCAGGGGGAGGATTTCTATGGCTACACCTTC.

V is TRBV7-8 and J is TRBJ2-7; 8 bases fit TRBD1. CDR1 and CDR2 (germline): SGHVS, FQNEAQ. CDR3 length equals 15 residues. The trim removed 2 bases at V and 3 bases at J, leaving 6 bases unmatched. CDR3 bases: TGTGCCAGCAGCTTACAGGGACAGGCGATCTACGAGCAGTACTTC. Translated, it gives CASSLQGQAIYEQYF.